This entry concerns a single TCR beta chain. V trimming: 5 bases; J trimming: 6 bases; junction bases outside the gene matches: 9. CDR3 size: 16 residues. The germline CDR1 and CDR2 sequences are SGHTA and FQGTGA. This entry belongs to a study of shared clonotypes between healthy human individuals. Repertoires were generated with immunoSEQ multiplex PCR, while TCRdb's copy carries only in-frame clones and drops some. The sample has a few million clones; around 93% are singletons. Naive CD8 cells comprised CD45RO-negative, CCR7-positively selected cells, excluding terminally differentiated effector memory CD45RA+ cells.

The V and J genes are TRBV7-3 and TRBJ2-7, with TRBD2 matching over 14 bases. The source of this sequence is a man aged 18 to 30 in good health. Some clones in this sample may be carry-over from other donors' samples. Sequencing was done on a sample of naive CD8+ T cells from PBMCs. DNA of the CDR3: TGTGCCAGCAGCGCATATGGACTAGCGGGAGGCAGCGAGCAGTACTTC. Protein: CASSAYGLAGGSEQYF.